This T cell receptor beta chain was captured in a study of T cell repertoires in cytomegalovirus infection. This clonotype showed up just a few times. Its antigen is unknown. The V gene end was trimmed by 5 bases and the J gene end by 5 bases; junction bases not matched to a gene: 4. Germline V gene sequence: CDR1 SNHLY, CDR2 FYNNEI. This CDR3 spans 15 amino acids. A single record per CDR3 protein comes from TCRdb applying MiXCR to the reads. This sample has about half a million distinct CDR3 sequences; under 55% occur once, and the top ten carry around 45%. V is TRBV2 and J is TRBJ1-6, with TRBD1 identical over 9 bases. Sequenced here: cultured PBMCs, sampled from culture after CMV antigen stimulation. This clonotype originated in a human donor in good health (CMV status not recorded). Some clones in this sample may be carry-over from other donors' samples. In DNA form, the CDR3 reads TGTGCCAGCAGTTGGACAGGGGCAAATAATTCACCCCTCCACTTT. Translated: CASSWTGANNSPLHF.